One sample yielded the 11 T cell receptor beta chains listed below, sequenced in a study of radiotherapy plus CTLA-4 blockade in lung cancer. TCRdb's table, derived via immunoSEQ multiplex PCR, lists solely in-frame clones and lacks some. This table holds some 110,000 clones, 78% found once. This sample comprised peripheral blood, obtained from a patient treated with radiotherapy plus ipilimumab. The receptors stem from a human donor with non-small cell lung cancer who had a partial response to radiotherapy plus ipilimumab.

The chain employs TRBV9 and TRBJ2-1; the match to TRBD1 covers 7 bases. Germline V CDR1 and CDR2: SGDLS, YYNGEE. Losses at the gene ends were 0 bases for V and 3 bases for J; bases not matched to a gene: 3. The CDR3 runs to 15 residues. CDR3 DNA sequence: TGTGCCAGCAGCGTAGACGGGACAGACTACAATGAGCAGTTCTTC. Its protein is CASSVDGTDYNEQFF.

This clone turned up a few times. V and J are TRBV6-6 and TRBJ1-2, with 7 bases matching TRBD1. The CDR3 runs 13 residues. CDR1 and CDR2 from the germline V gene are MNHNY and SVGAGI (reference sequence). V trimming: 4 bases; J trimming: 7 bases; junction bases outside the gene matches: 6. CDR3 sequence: CASSFTGEGGYTF. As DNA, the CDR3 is TGTGCCAGCAGTTTTACAGGGGAAGGTGGCTACACCTTC.

The CDR3 coding sequence is TGTGCCATTCAATCGGGTGAAGCTTTCTTT. Encoded protein: CAIQSGEAFF. This chain connects TRBV7-6 to TRBJ1-1; D unresolved. In germline, CDR1 is SGHVS, CDR2 FNYEAQ. V gave up 10 bases and J gave up 7 bases, with 10 bases separating them. The CDR3 length is 10 residues.

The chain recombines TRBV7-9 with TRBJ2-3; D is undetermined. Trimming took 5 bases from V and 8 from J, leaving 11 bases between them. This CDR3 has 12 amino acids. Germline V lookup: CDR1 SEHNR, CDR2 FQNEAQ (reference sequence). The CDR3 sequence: CASSQLDGTQYF. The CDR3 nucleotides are TGTGCCAGCAGCCAACTTGATGGTACGCAGTATTTT.

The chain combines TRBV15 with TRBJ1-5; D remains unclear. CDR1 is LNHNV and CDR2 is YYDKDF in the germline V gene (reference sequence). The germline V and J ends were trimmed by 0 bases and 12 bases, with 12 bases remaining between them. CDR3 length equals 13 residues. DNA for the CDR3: TGTGCCACCAGCAGAGATATCTGGGCTCTCCAGCATTTT. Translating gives CATSRDIWALQHF.

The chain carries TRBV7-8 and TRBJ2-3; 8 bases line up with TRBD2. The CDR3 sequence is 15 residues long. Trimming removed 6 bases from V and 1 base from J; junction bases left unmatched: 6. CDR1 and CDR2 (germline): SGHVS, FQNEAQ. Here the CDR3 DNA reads TGTGCCAGCAGACGTAATAGCGGGGGCACAGATACGCAGTATTTT. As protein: CASRRNSGGTDTQYF.

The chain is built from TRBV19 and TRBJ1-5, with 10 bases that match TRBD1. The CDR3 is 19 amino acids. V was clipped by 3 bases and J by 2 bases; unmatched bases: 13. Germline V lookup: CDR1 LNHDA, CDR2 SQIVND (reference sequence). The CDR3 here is CASSIRGQGRNYGNQPQHF. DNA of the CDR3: TGTGCCAGTAGTATCAGGGGACAGGGGAGGAATTATGGCAATCAGCCCCAGCATTTT.

In DNA, the CDR3 is TGTGCCACCAGCAGATCCCCCTACAGGGACTCCTACGAGCAGTACTTC. This translates into CATSRSPYRDSYEQYF. V and J are TRBV15 and TRBJ2-7, with TRBD1 as a possible D gene (6 bases). The V gene lost 2 bases and the J gene lost 0 bases, with 14 bases spanning the gap. Germline V gene data show CDR1 as LNHNV and CDR2 as YYDKDF (reference sequence). This CDR3 has 16 amino acids.

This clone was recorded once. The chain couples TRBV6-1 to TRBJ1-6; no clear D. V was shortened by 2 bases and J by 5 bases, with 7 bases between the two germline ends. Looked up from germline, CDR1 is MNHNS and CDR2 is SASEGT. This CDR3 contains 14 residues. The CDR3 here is CASSEHINNSPLHF. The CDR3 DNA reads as TGTGCCAGCAGTGAACACATTAATAATTCACCCCTCCACTTT.

In nucleotides, the CDR3 is TGCGCCAGCAGCTTGGTTATCATTGCGACTCCCCTCGAGCAGTACTTC. It encodes CASSLVIIATPLEQYF. The chain links TRBV5-1 to TRBJ2-7; D unclear. The CDR3 totals 16 residues. In germline, CDR1 is SGHRS, CDR2 YFSETQ. V was pared by 0 bases and J by 6 bases, with 19 bases between. The complete variable domain, with remaining parts taken from reference TRBV5-1 and TRBJ2-7, reads KAGVTQTPRYLIKTRGQQVTLSCSPISGHRSVSWYQQTPGQGLQFLFEYFSETQRNKGNFPGRFSGRQFSNSRSEMNVSTLELGDSALYLCASSLVIIATPLEQYFGPGTRLTVT.

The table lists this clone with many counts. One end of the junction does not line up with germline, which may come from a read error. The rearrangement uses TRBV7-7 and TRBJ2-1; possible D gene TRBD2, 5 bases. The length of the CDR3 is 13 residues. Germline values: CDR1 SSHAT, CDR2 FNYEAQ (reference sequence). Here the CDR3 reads CASSPAGYNEQFF. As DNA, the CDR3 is TGTGCTAGCAGCCCGGCGGGCTACAATGAGCAGTTCTTC.